The T cell receptor beta chain described here comes from a study of T-cell reconstitution after alpha-beta-depleted transplantation in children. There are a few counts of this clonotype. What it recognizes is unknown. TCRbeta library preparation incorporated unique molecular identifiers. MiXCR, run by TCRdb on the PCR reads, gives a single entry per CDR3 protein. The profile shows around 300,000 distinct CDR3 sequences, roughly 21% of them singletons. The V and J ends lost 1 base and 3 bases respectively, with 16 bases between them. The CDR3 extends over 16 amino acids. The germline CDR1 and CDR2 sequences are MGHRA and YSYEKL. Study results and caveats: Once a year had passed after transplant, T-cell counts and diversity came mostly from newly produced T cells. Reportedly, roughly two months post-transplant, alpha-beta T cells arose from several hundred expanded graft clones.

The chain couples TRBV4-1 to TRBJ2-7; D gene uncertain. Sequenced here: PBMCs, mostly from graft donor cells, sampled 180 days after TCRalphabeta/CD19-depleted stem cell transplant. The sequence was collected from a male patient younger than 18 who had a stem cell transplant for acute lymphoblastic leukemia, so the T cells may come from the graft donor. CDR3 sequence: CASSQGVVGFRYEQYF. The CDR3 nucleotides read TGCGCCAGCAGCCAAGGGGTCGTCGGATTCCGCTACGAGCAGTACTTC.